This passage covers 18 T cell receptor beta chains from one sample sequenced in a study of T cell responses to AZD1222 COVID-19 vaccine (dated by TCRdb to about 2021). The label giving this sample's time point can be read as: baseline before first vaccination. The library was made by the immunoSEQ multiplex PCR assay. TCRdb took this table from immuneACCESS and kept in-frame rearrangements with V and J called. Such tables lack part of the clones; where checked against another copy, unresolved V genes explain under half of the gap, and the rest is unexplained. This sample gives around 60,000 clones in total; about 90% of them show up just once. Around 5.2% of the sample comes from the top ten. Material: peripheral blood, obtained on day 0 of AZD1222 vaccination. These receptors came from an adult in good health.

CDR3 coding DNA: TGTGCCAGTACCCTACGTGCTTCAGGGGGCTGGTCTAACTATGGCTACACCTTC. Translating gives CASTLRASGGWSNYGYTF. The chain links TRBV19 to TRBJ1-2; 8 bases line up with TRBD1. The CDR3 is made up of 18 amino acids. Germline V lookup: CDR1 LNHDA, CDR2 SQIVND (reference sequence). V shed 7 bases, J shed 0 bases, and the junction held 16 bases outside the gene matches.

The V gene is TRBV9, the J gene TRBJ2-2, with a weak D call TRBD2 (5 bases). Trimming removed 0 bases at V and 6 bases at J, with 9 bases between. Germline values: CDR1 SGDLS, CDR2 YYNGEE. This CDR3 spans 14 amino acids. CDR3 DNA: TGTGCCAGCAGCGTAGTTGGAGGAGCCGGGGAGCTGTTTTTT. Protein sequence: CASSVVGGAGELFF.

This chain joins TRBV5-1 and TRBJ2-5; no clear D gene. Germline V lookup: CDR1 SGHRS, CDR2 YFSETQ. Trimming shortened V by 0 bases and J by 3 bases, and 9 bases separated the two germline ends. This CDR3 is built from 14 residues. The chain's CDR3 is CASSLGPMEETQYF. DNA of the CDR3: TGCGCCAGCAGCTTGGGGCCGATGGAAGAGACCCAGTACTTC.

This clone was recorded a few times. The chain couples TRBV19 to TRBJ1-1; no clear D. The CDR3 has 16 amino acids. The germline V gene encodes CDR1 LNHDA and CDR2 SQIVND (reference sequence). The V gene lost 5 bases and the J gene lost 1 base, with 17 bases spanning the gap. As DNA, the CDR3 is TGTGCCAGTAGTGCCCCAAGGGCAGCGTCGAACACTGAAGCTTTCTTT. Encoded protein: CASSAPRAASNTEAFF.

The rearrangement links TRBV10-1 to TRBJ2-1, with 8 bases aligning to TRBD2. Germline V CDR1 and CDR2: WNHNN, SYGVQD (reference sequence). V was pared by 0 bases and J by 5 bases, with 0 bases of the junction left unmatched. The CDR3 contains 14 residues. CDR3 residues: CASSESSGNNEQFF. CDR3 sequence (DNA): TGCGCCAGCAGTGAGTCTAGCGGGAACAATGAGCAGTTCTTC.

The rearrangement uses TRBV4-2 and TRBJ2-1, with 10 bases aligning to TRBD2. Trimming removed 1 base from V and 0 bases from J; junction bases left unmatched: 3. Germline CDR1 reads LGHNA; CDR2 reads YNFKEQ. The CDR3 is made up of 17 amino acids. The CDR3 protein is CASSQGTSGSSYNEQFF. For the CDR3, the DNA is TGTGCCAGCAGCCAAGGGACTAGCGGAAGCTCCTACAATGAGCAGTTCTTC.

CDR3: CASRLFSGGTDTQYF. The CDR3 DNA reads as TGTGCCAGCAGGCTATTCAGCGGGGGCACAGATACGCAGTATTTT. The V gene is TRBV3-1 (or the pseudogene TRBV3-2), the J gene TRBJ2-3; 7 bases are a match to TRBD2. This CDR3 comprises 15 residues. The germline V gene has CDR1 LGHDT and CDR2 YNNKEL (reference sequence). J lost 1 base, V lost 6 bases, and 7 bases had no gene match.

The rearrangement uses TRBV29-1 and TRBJ2-5; D might be TRBD1 or TRBD2, each matching 5 bases. Germline assignment: CDR1 SQVTM and CDR2 ANQGSEA. Trimming left V 0 bases short and J 5 bases short, with 13 bases between. The CDR3 length is 14 residues. CDR3 sequence: CSVEEGRGVETQYF. The CDR3 DNA reads TGCAGCGTTGAAGAGGGGCGAGGGGTGGAGACCCAGTACTTC.

V usage is TRBV11-2 and J usage is TRBJ1-2; tentatively, D is TRBD1 (5 bases). Germline V gene sequence: CDR1 SGHAT, CDR2 FQNNGV. The V and J ends lost 5 bases and 4 bases respectively, with 20 bases between them. The CDR3 spans 16 residues. The CDR3 bases are TGTGCCAGCAGCCAGAGAGGTCCCGGGGGGGGCTATGGCTACACCTTC. Its protein product is CASSQRGPGGGYGYTF.

The J gene is TRBJ1-2, the V gene TRBV18; the D is unclear. The V end was cut by 1 base, the J end by 0 bases, with 9 bases between. This CDR3 has 15 residues. Germline loops: CDR1 KGHSH, CDR2 LQKENI. The CDR3 DNA follows: TGTGCCAGCTCACCACAGTCAGACCCTAACTATGGCTACACCTTC. This encodes CASSPQSDPNYGYTF.

This chain connects TRBV18 to TRBJ2-1, with unresolved D. V was clipped by 0 bases and J by 4 bases, with 13 bases between them. The germline V gene has CDR1 KGHSH and CDR2 LQKENI. This CDR3 region has 16 residues. The CDR3 is CASSPPKTARYNEQFF. The CDR3 region has the DNA TGTGCCAGCTCACCACCGAAGACGGCCCGATACAATGAGCAGTTCTTC.

The chain employs TRBV6-1 and TRBJ2-5, with D unresolved. Trimming stripped 2 bases from V and 5 bases from J, with 12 bases between. The CDR3 is 14 amino acids. Germline V gene lookup returns CDR1 MNHNS and CDR2 SASEGT. CDR3 nucleotide sequence: TGTGCCAGCAGTGAACCATTAGTATGGGAGACCCAGTACTTC. Amino acid sequence: CASSEPLVWETQYF.

This clone was counted a single time. The rearrangement uses TRBV6-5 and TRBJ1-6; TRBD1 is a possible D gene (5 bases). Trimming stripped 0 bases from V and 10 bases from J, with 13 bases between. Germline assignment: CDR1 MNHEY and CDR2 SVGAGI. The CDR3 has 15 residues. CDR3 sequence reads: CASSYSGGQKSPLHF. The DNA of the CDR3 is TGTGCCAGCAGTTACTCGGGGGGTCAGAAATCACCCCTCCACTTT.

This rearrangement joins TRBV5-1 to TRBJ2-3; D is unclear. V was clipped by 1 base and J by 2 bases, with 8 bases between them. The CDR3 runs to 14 residues. Germline V gives CDR1 SGHRS, CDR2 YFSETQ. The CDR3, as DNA: TGCGCCAGCAGCTTGATATCAGACACAGATACGCAGTATTTT. Amino acids: CASSLISDTDTQYF.

The chain employs TRBV29-1 and TRBJ2-5; D gene uncertain. The CDR3 covers 10 residues. The V gene's germline CDR1 is SQVTM and CDR2 ANQGSEA. V lost 6 bases to trimming and J lost 1 base, with 3 bases between them. CDR3 DNA sequence: TGCAGCGTGGGCCAAGAGACCCAGTACTTC. Protein product: CSVGQETQYF.

The chain uses TRBV6-1 and TRBJ2-7; no definite D call. The germline V gene has CDR1 MNHNS and CDR2 SASEGT. Deletions cut 5 bases from V and 0 bases from J, with 8 bases between. The CDR3 has 13 amino acids. The CDR3: CASSFGYSYEQYF. CDR3 DNA: TGTGCCAGCAGTTTCGGCTACTCCTACGAGCAGTACTTC.

The V and J genes are TRBV6-5 and TRBJ1-1; the D is unclear. Germline CDR1 and CDR2: MNHEY and SVGAGI. This CDR3 comprises 15 residues. V was pared by 2 bases and J by 0 bases, with 10 bases between. Here the CDR3 DNA reads TGTGCCAGCAGTTACACGGACCTCATGAACACTGAAGCTTTCTTT. Amino acid sequence: CASSYTDLMNTEAFF.

The chain employs TRBV5-6 and TRBJ1-2, with 7 nucleotides matching TRBD1. Germline V gene data show CDR1 as SGHDT and CDR2 as YYEEEE. The V gene end was trimmed by 4 bases and the J gene end by 6 bases; junction bases not matched to a gene: 21. This CDR3 comprises 18 residues. The CDR3 is CASSPRGRGFPLRDGYTF. DNA for the CDR3: TGTGCCAGCAGCCCGAGGGGCAGGGGGTTCCCCCTTAGGGATGGCTACACCTTC.